A selection of T cell receptor beta chains follows, all from one sample in a study of blood T cell repertoires in COVID-19. Clones were read by immunoSEQ multiplex PCR, and TCRdb kept only the in-frame ones, dropping some. This sample has 390,000 or so clones, with around 90% found just once. The specimen sequenced was peripheral blood. These TCRs come from a man aged 18-30 years with active or convalescent COVID-19. The CDR3 runs from the conserved cysteine through the conserved F or W. Each record gives: J gene, V gene, D gene, clone size, CDR3 protein, CDR3 DNA. A D gene is named only where the DNA matches it firmly. The listing skips clone size in some rows; elsewhere it reads once, few, many or a size class.

j_call: TRBJ2-7
v_call: TRBV5-6
d_call: TRBD2
clone_size: .
cdr3_aa: CASSLGGSGRGYEQYF
cdr3_nt: TGTGCCAGCAGCTTGGGGGGAAGCGGGAGGGGCTACGAGCAGTACTTC

j_call: TRBJ1-5
v_call: TRBV6-6
d_call: .
clone_size: once
cdr3_aa: CASSYLTGNQPQHF
cdr3_nt: TGTGCCAGCAGTTATTTAACAGGAAATCAGCCCCAGCATTTT

j_call: TRBJ1-5
v_call: TRBV6-2/TRBV6-3
d_call: .
clone_size: .
cdr3_aa: CASSYFPGYQPQHF
cdr3_nt: TGTGCCAGCAGTTACTTCCCAGGGTATCAGCCCCAGCATTTT

j_call: TRBJ2-1
v_call: TRBV18
d_call: TRBD2
clone_size: once
cdr3_aa: CASSPGLADNEQFF
cdr3_nt: TGTGCCAGCTCTCCGGGACTAGCGGACAATGAGCAGTTCTTC

j_call: TRBJ1-5
v_call: TRBV5-1
d_call: .
clone_size: .
cdr3_aa: CASSLAPNNQPQHF
cdr3_nt: TGCGCCAGCAGCTTGGCCCCTAACAATCAGCCCCAGCATTTT

j_call: TRBJ1-2
v_call: TRBV6-5
d_call: TRBD1
clone_size: .
cdr3_aa: CASRAGTGGGYTF
cdr3_nt: TGTGCCAGCAGGGCCGGGACAGGGGGCGGCTACACCTTC

j_call: TRBJ2-7
v_call: TRBV24-1
d_call: .
clone_size: .
cdr3_aa: CATSGGRGSVPYEQYF
cdr3_nt: TGTGCCACCAGTGGGGGCAGGGGATCCGTCCCCTACGAGCAGTACTTC

j_call: TRBJ2-1
v_call: TRBV6-1
d_call: .
clone_size: .
cdr3_aa: CASSATARAGKGEQFF
cdr3_nt: TGTGCCAGCAGTGCCACAGCCAGGGCGGGAAAAGGGGAGCAGTTCTTC

j_call: TRBJ2-2
v_call: TRBV27
d_call: .
clone_size: once
cdr3_aa: CASSWGAGELFF
cdr3_nt: TGTGCCAGCAGTTGGGGGGCCGGGGAGCTGTTTTTT

j_call: TRBJ1-1
v_call: TRBV30
d_call: .
clone_size: .
cdr3_aa: CAWSFLNTEAFF
cdr3_nt: TGTGCCTGGTCCTTCCTGAACACTGAAGCTTTCTTT

j_call: TRBJ2-1
v_call: TRBV4-3
d_call: .
clone_size: many
cdr3_aa: CASSHVGRLGYNEQFF
cdr3_nt: TGCGCCAGCAGCCACGTGGGCCGTCTCGGCTACAATGAGCAGTTCTTC

j_call: TRBJ1-2
v_call: TRBV18
d_call: TRBD1
clone_size: .
cdr3_aa: CASSPNRGLDYGYTF
cdr3_nt: TGTGCCAGCTCACCAAACAGGGGGCTCGACTATGGCTACACCTTC

j_call: TRBJ2-7
v_call: TRBV5-1
d_call: TRBD1
clone_size: .
cdr3_aa: CASRRTGGPGEQYF
cdr3_nt: TGCGCCAGCCGCCGAACAGGGGGTCCGGGGGAGCAGTACTTC

j_call: TRBJ1-2
v_call: TRBV5-4
d_call: TRBD1
clone_size: .
cdr3_aa: CASSLGQGATYGYTF
cdr3_nt: TGTGCCAGCAGCTTGGGACAGGGGGCGACCTATGGCTACACCTTC

j_call: TRBJ2-5
v_call: TRBV7-7
d_call: .
clone_size: .
cdr3_aa: CASSLGGGGQETQYF
cdr3_nt: TGTGCTAGCAGCTTAGGGGGGGGAGGACAAGAGACCCAGTACTTC

j_call: TRBJ1-6
v_call: TRBV18
d_call: TRBD1
clone_size: .
cdr3_aa: CASSPFTGDNSPLHF
cdr3_nt: TGTGCCAGCTCACCATTTACAGGGGATAATTCACCCCTCCACTTT

j_call: TRBJ2-7
v_call: TRBV7-2
d_call: TRBD1
clone_size: .
cdr3_aa: CASSPERGRSYEQYF
cdr3_nt: TGTGCCAGCAGCCCTGAGAGGGGGCGGTCCTACGAGCAGTACTTC

j_call: TRBJ2-7
v_call: TRBV6-1
d_call: .
clone_size: .
cdr3_aa: CASSDYGTYEQYF
cdr3_nt: TGTGCCAGCAGTGATTACGGGACCTACGAGCAGTACTTC

j_call: TRBJ1-3
v_call: TRBV7-2
d_call: .
clone_size: .
cdr3_aa: CASSSQISGNTIYF
cdr3_nt: TGTGCCAGCAGCTCACAAATCTCTGGAAACACCATATATTTT

j_call: TRBJ1-2
v_call: TRBV6-5
d_call: .
clone_size: .
cdr3_aa: CASSPRGNYGYTF
cdr3_nt: TGTGCCAGCAGTCCCAGGGGTAACTATGGCTACACCTTC

j_call: TRBJ1-4
v_call: TRBV13
d_call: TRBD1
clone_size: .
cdr3_aa: CASSPRGAGSEKLFF
cdr3_nt: TGTGCCAGCAGCCCCAGGGGGGCGGGGAGCGAAAAACTGTTTTTT

j_call: TRBJ2-2
v_call: TRBV27
d_call: TRBD2
clone_size: .
cdr3_aa: CASSLSGVTAGELFF
cdr3_nt: TGTGCCAGCAGTTTAAGCGGGGTGACAGCCGGGGAGCTGTTTTTT

j_call: TRBJ2-3
v_call: TRBV29-1
d_call: .
clone_size: .
cdr3_aa: CSVETGLPADTQYF
cdr3_nt: TGCAGCGTTGAGACCGGACTCCCCGCAGATACGCAGTATTTT

j_call: TRBJ2-3
v_call: TRBV4-3
d_call: TRBD2
clone_size: .
cdr3_aa: CASSQGEGKTDTQYF
cdr3_nt: TGCGCCAGCAGCCAAGGGGAGGGGAAAACAGATACGCAGTATTTT

j_call: TRBJ2-3
v_call: TRBV14
d_call: TRBD2
clone_size: .
cdr3_aa: CASSQGGTSLRGDTQYF
cdr3_nt: TGTGCCAGCAGCCAAGGGGGGACTAGCCTTAGAGGAGATACGCAGTATTTT

j_call: TRBJ2-1
v_call: TRBV5-8
d_call: TRBD1
clone_size: .
cdr3_aa: CASSIGRDRGLDEQFF
cdr3_nt: TGTGCCAGCAGCATCGGCCGGGACAGGGGACTGGATGAGCAGTTCTTC

j_call: TRBJ2-5
v_call: TRBV27
d_call: .
clone_size: .
cdr3_aa: CASSLNRVETQYF
cdr3_nt: TGTGCCAGCAGTTTGAACAGGGTGGAGACCCAGTACTTC

j_call: TRBJ2-5
v_call: TRBV6-5
d_call: .
clone_size: .
cdr3_aa: CASYGTPSRGAQYF
cdr3_nt: TGTGCCAGTTACGGGACACCCAGTAGAGGGGCCCAGTACTTC

j_call: TRBJ2-7
v_call: TRBV7-2
d_call: TRBD2
clone_size: once
cdr3_aa: CASSLVLAGASEQYF
cdr3_nt: TGTGCCAGCAGCTTAGTCCTAGCGGGAGCTAGCGAGCAGTACTTC

j_call: TRBJ2-2
v_call: TRBV6-5
d_call: TRBD1
clone_size: .
cdr3_aa: CASRLRYRGAGELFF
cdr3_nt: TGTGCCAGCAGGCTGAGGTACAGGGGGGCCGGGGAGCTGTTTTTT

j_call: TRBJ2-7
v_call: TRBV5-1
d_call: .
clone_size: .
cdr3_aa: CASSLSSGITYEQYF
cdr3_nt: TGCGCCAGCAGCCTGAGTTCAGGGATTACCTACGAGCAGTACTTC

j_call: TRBJ2-3
v_call: TRBV19
d_call: TRBD1
clone_size: .
cdr3_aa: CASTIGDRGSDTQYF
cdr3_nt: TGTGCCAGTACCATAGGGGACAGGGGGTCAGATACGCAGTATTTT

j_call: TRBJ1-2
v_call: TRBV9
d_call: .
clone_size: .
cdr3_aa: CASSVAQGFDGYTF
cdr3_nt: TGTGCCAGCAGCGTAGCTCAGGGATTTGATGGCTACACCTTC

j_call: TRBJ2-2
v_call: TRBV7-2
d_call: .
clone_size: .
cdr3_aa: CASSLTAGELFF
cdr3_nt: TGTGCCAGCAGCTTGACAGCTGGGGAGCTGTTTTTT

j_call: TRBJ2-1
v_call: TRBV4-3
d_call: TRBD2
clone_size: .
cdr3_aa: CASSQELAGGPGEQFF
cdr3_nt: TGCGCCAGCAGCCAGGAGCTAGCGGGGGGGCCTGGTGAGCAGTTCTTC

j_call: TRBJ2-3
v_call: TRBV4-3
d_call: TRBD2
clone_size: once
cdr3_aa: CASSQDLLRGGADTQYF
cdr3_nt: TGCGCCAGCAGCCAAGATCTCCTGCGGGGGGGCGCAGATACGCAGTATTTT

j_call: TRBJ1-2
v_call: TRBV9
d_call: TRBD1
clone_size: .
cdr3_aa: CASSKQTGANYGYTF
cdr3_nt: TGTGCCAGCAGCAAACAGACAGGGGCCAACTATGGCTACACCTTC

j_call: TRBJ2-7
v_call: TRBV19
d_call: .
clone_size: .
cdr3_aa: CASSIVTGPSYEQYF
cdr3_nt: TGTGCCAGTAGTATAGTTACAGGGCCATCCTACGAGCAGTACTTC

j_call: TRBJ1-6
v_call: TRBV6-6
d_call: TRBD1
clone_size: .
cdr3_aa: CASSRDRENSPLHF
cdr3_nt: TGTGCCAGCAGTCGGGACAGGGAGAATTCACCCCTCCACTTT

j_call: TRBJ2-6
v_call: TRBV7-2
d_call: TRBD2
clone_size: .
cdr3_aa: CASSLASAGSSGANVLTF
cdr3_nt: TGTGCCAGCAGCTTAGCGTCAGCGGGAAGCTCTGGGGCCAACGTCCTGACTTTC

j_call: TRBJ1-2
v_call: TRBV19
d_call: .
clone_size: .
cdr3_aa: CASSILRGFNYGYTF
cdr3_nt: TGTGCCAGTAGCATTCTCCGGGGATTCAACTATGGCTACACCTTC

j_call: TRBJ2-7
v_call: TRBV7-3
d_call: TRBD1
clone_size: .
cdr3_aa: CASTDPGQGIHEQYF
cdr3_nt: TGTGCCAGCACCGACCCGGGACAGGGGATCCACGAGCAGTACTTC

j_call: TRBJ2-6
v_call: TRBV28
d_call: .
clone_size: .
cdr3_aa: CASSFFGSVSRANVLTF
cdr3_nt: TGTGCCAGCAGTTTTTTCGGCAGCGTCAGTCGGGCCAACGTCCTGACTTTC

j_call: TRBJ1-2
v_call: TRBV9
d_call: .
clone_size: .
cdr3_aa: CASSPKGNYGYTF
cdr3_nt: TGTGCCAGCAGCCCCAAGGGGAACTATGGCTACACCTTC

j_call: TRBJ2-4
v_call: TRBV28
d_call: TRBD2
clone_size: once
cdr3_aa: CASSLSFTSGDGNIQYF
cdr3_nt: TGTGCCAGCAGTTTGAGTTTCACTAGCGGGGACGGGAACATTCAGTACTTC

j_call: TRBJ2-5
v_call: TRBV5-4
d_call: TRBD2
clone_size: .
cdr3_aa: CASSWGTSAQETQYF
cdr3_nt: TGTGCCAGCAGCTGGGGGACTAGCGCCCAAGAGACCCAGTACTTC

j_call: TRBJ1-1
v_call: TRBV19
d_call: .
clone_size: .
cdr3_aa: CASMGLGSGKQAFF
cdr3_nt: TGTGCCAGTATGGGACTAGGATCTGGGAAACAAGCTTTCTTT

j_call: TRBJ1-6
v_call: TRBV6-4
d_call: .
clone_size: .
cdr3_aa: CASSDSRNSPLHF
cdr3_nt: TGTGCCAGCAGTGACTCGAGGAATTCACCCCTCCACTTT

j_call: TRBJ1-2
v_call: TRBV28
d_call: .
clone_size: .
cdr3_aa: CASTSPQRLYGYTF
cdr3_nt: TGTGCCAGCACGTCACCGCAGAGACTTTATGGCTACACCTTC

j_call: TRBJ1-2
v_call: TRBV7-9
d_call: .
clone_size: .
cdr3_aa: CASSSERRGPGYTF
cdr3_nt: TGTGCCAGCAGCTCTGAAAGACGAGGTCCTGGCTACACCTTC